The rows below give T cell receptor beta chains drawn from one sample of a study of T cell changes during pregnancy in multiple sclerosis. Clones were sequenced by immunoSEQ multiplex PCR, and TCRdb holds only the in-frame ones, with some missing. The profile shows about 13,000 clones, 88% of them singletons. Sequencing used CD8+ T cells from peripheral blood mononuclear cells, obtained in the first trimester of pregnancy. All receptors come from a female donor with multiple sclerosis, enrolled in a pregnancy study. CDR3s leave out the opening cysteine and the closing phenylalanine or tryptophan. Fields, in order: V gene, J gene, CDR3 length, CDR3 protein.

TRBV2	TRBJ1-6	13	ASRLAWTGRSPLH
TRBV6-1	TRBJ2-7	13	ASSEGPGSSYEQY
TRBV18	TRBJ2-1	11	ASSPRSGNEQF
TRBV5-6	TRBJ2-7	13	ASSLETGGSYEQY
TRBV5-1	TRBJ1-2	12	ASSSGTGRYGYT
TRBV6-1	TRBJ2-7	11	ASSKTETYEQY
TRBV5-4	TRBJ2-7	12	ASSPGQEAYEQY
TRBV19	TRBJ2-3	12	ASAGTASTDTQY
TRBV27	TRBJ1-2	13	ASSLRDSGPWGYT
TRBV2	TRBJ2-7	11	ASSDGSGQNEY
TRBV5-5	TRBJ2-1	10	ASSFPTREQF
TRBV7-9	TRBJ2-7	10	ASSSDTAEQY
TRBV29-1	TRBJ2-7	12	SVVLAGKEYEQY
TRBV18	TRBJ2-3	14	ASYSRLAGSTDTQY
TRBV6-5	TRBJ1-2	11	ASSSDRDYGYT
TRBV5-4	TRBJ2-7	13	ASSLTQGKTYEQY
TRBV5-6	TRBJ2-1	13	ASTLLAGAEDEQF
TRBV6-5	TRBJ1-5	14	ASSYSGQNSNQPQH
TRBV4-3	TRBJ2-1	14	ASSQLTGAPYNEQF
TRBV6-1	TRBJ2-1	11	ASSPDTHNEQF
TRBV6-4	TRBJ2-1	13	ASSDRAGVGNEQF
TRBV14	TRBJ2-2	13	ASSLLGANTGELF